Below are 10 T cell receptor beta chains sequenced from a single sample in a study of cytomegalovirus exposure and HLA in healthy donors. TCRdb keeps only in-frame clones here, not all; method: immunoSEQ multiplex PCR. The sample records roughly 110,000 clones, 88% being singletons. Input material: PBMCs. The receptors originated from a woman aged 18-35 years in good health and CMV-seropositive.

The J gene is TRBJ1-3, the V gene TRBV9; the D gene is possibly TRBD1 (5 bases). This CDR3 region has 15 residues. The V end lost 3 bases, the J end lost 2 bases, and 12 bases lay between the germline ends. The germline CDR1 and CDR2 sequences are SGDLS and YYNGEE. The CDR3, as DNA: TGTGCCAGCAGCGCCGGGGGGAGAACTGGAAACACCATATATTTT. As protein: CASSAGGRTGNTIYF.

V gene TRBV2 combines with J gene TRBJ1-1; 11 bases align to TRBD1. This CDR3 region has 14 residues. V was clipped by 6 bases and J by 2 bases; unmatched bases: 2. Germline assignment: CDR1 SNHLY and CDR2 FYNNEI. CDR3 nucleotides: TGTGCCAGCAGGGGGACAGGGGGAAACACTGAAGCTTTCTTT. The encoded protein is CASRGTGGNTEAFF. Full variable domain (outside the CDR3, taken from reference TRBV2 and TRBJ1-1): EPEVTQTPSHQVTQMGQEVILRCVPISNHLYFYWYRQILGQKVEFLVSFYNNEISEKSEIFDDQFSVERPDGSNFTLKIRSTKLEDSAMYFCASRGTGGNTEAFFGQGTRLTVV.

V and J are TRBV6-5 and TRBJ2-3; no reliable D call. The CDR3 is made up of 14 amino acids. CDR1 and CDR2 (germline): MNHEY, SVGAGI. Trimming took 5 bases from V and 2 from J, leaving 11 bases between them. The CDR3 DNA reads as TGTGCCAGCAGTACTACGGCACCCACAGATACGCAGTATTTT. Translation: CASSTTAPTDTQYF.

V and J are TRBV7-2 and TRBJ2-1, with TRBD1 identical over 9 bases. V shed 5 bases and J 0 bases; nucleotides not matched to a gene: 5. The CDR3 consists of 16 residues. From germline, CDR1 is SGHTA and CDR2 FQGNSA. CDR3 amino acids: CASSPGTGSSYNEQFF. In DNA form, the CDR3 reads TGTGCCAGCAGCCCCGGGACAGGGAGCTCCTACAATGAGCAGTTCTTC.

In its sample, this clone was seen once. The rearrangement links TRBV27 to TRBJ2-3, with 10 bases lining up with TRBD2. This CDR3 comprises 16 residues. Germline values: CDR1 MNHEY, CDR2 SMNVEV (reference sequence). J gave up 5 bases and V 5 bases, and 10 bases lay outside the gene matches. This CDR3 reads CASSDGTSALGDTQYF. The CDR3 nucleotides read TGTGCCAGCAGTGACGGGACTAGCGCATTGGGAGATACGCAGTATTTT.

The chain combines TRBV4-1 with TRBJ2-7; 9 positions agree with TRBD2. The junction had 16 bases not matched to a gene; V was cut back by 4 bases and J by 0 bases. Germline assignment: CDR1 MGHRA and CDR2 YSYEKL. The CDR3 is made up of 19 amino acids. CDR3: CASSLERPLAGTSSYEQYF. The CDR3 DNA is TGCGCCAGCAGCCTCGAACGTCCTCTAGCGGGGACCAGCTCCTACGAGCAGTACTTC.

The J gene is TRBJ2-2, the V gene TRBV5-6, with a weak D call TRBD1 (8 bases). The germline gives CDR1 SGHDT, CDR2 YYEEEE. V was shortened by 4 bases and J by 5 bases, with 15 bases between the two germline ends. This CDR3 is 15 amino acids long. This CDR3 reads CASSAYRGGTGELFF. The CDR3 DNA follows: TGTGCCAGCAGCGCCTACAGGGGGGGGACCGGGGAGCTGTTTTTT.

CDR3 in DNA: TGTGCCAGCAGTTTATCCCGGAATCAGCCCCAGCATTTT. Its protein product is CASSLSRNQPQHF. The chain recombines TRBV27 with TRBJ1-5; no clear D. This CDR3 has 13 residues. Trimming left V 0 bases short and J 4 bases short, with 4 bases between. CDR1 MNHEY and CDR2 SMNVEV come from the germline V gene (reference sequence).

The chain recombines TRBV11-1 with TRBJ1-1; D ambiguous. Germline V gene data show CDR1 as SGHAT and CDR2 as FQDESV (reference sequence). The CDR3 length is 14 residues. V was shortened by 4 bases and J by 0 bases, with 9 bases between the two germline ends. CDR3 sequence (DNA): TGTGCCAGCAGCTCAGGACTCTTGAACACTGAAGCTTTCTTT. It yields the protein CASSSGLLNTEAFF.

J is TRBJ2-1 and V is TRBV6-4, with 9 positions matching TRBD2. Germline CDR1 and CDR2: MRHNA and SNTAGT. Trimming removed 6 bases from V and 7 bases from J; junction bases left unmatched: 10. This CDR3 spans 15 amino acids. CDR3: CASSQEGTSNNEQFF. Written as DNA, the CDR3 is TGTGCCAGCAGCCAAGAAGGGACTAGCAATAATGAGCAGTTCTTC.